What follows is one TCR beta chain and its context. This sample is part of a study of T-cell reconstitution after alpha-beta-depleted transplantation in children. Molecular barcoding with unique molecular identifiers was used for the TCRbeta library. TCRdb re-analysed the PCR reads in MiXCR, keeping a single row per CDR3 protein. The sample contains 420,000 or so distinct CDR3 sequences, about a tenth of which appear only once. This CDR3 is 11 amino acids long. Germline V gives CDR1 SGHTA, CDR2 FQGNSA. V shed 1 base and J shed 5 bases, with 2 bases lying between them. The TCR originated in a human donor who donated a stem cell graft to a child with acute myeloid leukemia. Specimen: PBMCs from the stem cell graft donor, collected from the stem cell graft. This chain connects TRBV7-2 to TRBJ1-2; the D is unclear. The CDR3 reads CASSLVYGYTF. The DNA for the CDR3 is TGTGCCAGCAGCTTAGTATATGGCTACACCTTC.